The source of this T cell receptor (beta chain) is a study of cytomegalovirus exposure and HLA in healthy donors. The PCR used 60 Vbeta and 13 Jbeta primers. Using immunoSEQ multiplex PCR, the repertoire was profiled, and TCRdb retains in-frame clones only, with some absent. The table records 120,000 to 150,000 clones, less than 85% of them present only once. V lost 5 bases, J lost 8 bases, and 9 bases stayed unmatched. The CDR3 totals 15 residues. CDR1 SGHAT and CDR2 FQDESV come from the germline V gene (reference sequence). The J gene is TRBJ2-1, the V gene TRBV11-1; 10 nucleotides agree with TRBD2. This TCR came from a man aged 40-49 years in good health and CMV-seropositive. The sequencing sample was made of PBMCs. The CDR3 protein is CASSRSGGGADEQFF. DNA for the CDR3: TGTGCCAGCAGCCGGAGCGGGGGGGGAGCGGATGAGCAGTTCTTC.